The 2 T cell receptor beta chains in this list originate from one sample, sequenced in a study of identical twins. One entry per CDR3 protein, called by TCRdb with MiXCR from the 5' RACE reads. The data hold 500,000 or so distinct CDR3 sequences, with around 14% observed a single time. The same data also went into a second study, on yellow fever vaccine responses in identical twins.

The sequenced material came from CD4+ T cells sorted from blood. Receptors originate from a woman younger than 30 in good health.

The V gene is TRBV7-9, the J gene TRBJ1-5; no clear D gene. V dropped 5 bases and J dropped 0 bases, with 8 bases sitting between them. This CDR3 region has 14 residues. CDR1 and CDR2 from the germline V gene are SEHNR and FQNEAQ (reference sequence). CDR3 region: CASSLLDSNQPQHF. In DNA, the CDR3 is TGTGCCAGCAGCCTATTGGATAGCAATCAGCCCCAGCATTTT.

There are a few counts of this clonotype. The V and J genes are TRBV5-1 and TRBJ2-1; the match to TRBD1 covers 8 bases. The trim removed 3 bases at V and 3 bases at J, leaving 8 bases unmatched. CDR1 and CDR2 (germline): SGHRS, YFSETQ. The CDR3 contains 16 residues. The CDR3 here is CASSSQGTGVYNEQFF. CDR3 in DNA: TGCGCCAGCAGCTCCCAGGGGACAGGAGTCTACAATGAGCAGTTCTTC.